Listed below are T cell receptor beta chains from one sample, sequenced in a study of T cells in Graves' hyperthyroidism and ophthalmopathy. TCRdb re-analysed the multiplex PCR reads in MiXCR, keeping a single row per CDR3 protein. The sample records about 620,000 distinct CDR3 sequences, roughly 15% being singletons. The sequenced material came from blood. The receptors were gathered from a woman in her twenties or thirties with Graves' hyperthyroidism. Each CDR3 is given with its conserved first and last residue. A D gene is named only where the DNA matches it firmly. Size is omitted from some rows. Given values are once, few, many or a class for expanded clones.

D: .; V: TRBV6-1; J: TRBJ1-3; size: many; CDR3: CASSEGIRRFGNTIYF; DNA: TGTGCCAGCAGTGAGGGGATTAGGCGTTTCGGAAACACCATATATTTT
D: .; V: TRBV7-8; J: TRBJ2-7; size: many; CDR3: CASNPPTAFFNEQYF; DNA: TGTGCCAGCAATCCCCCGACAGCCTTTTTCAACGAGCAGTACTTC
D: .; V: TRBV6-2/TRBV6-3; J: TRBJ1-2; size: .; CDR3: CASRPQGEYGYTF; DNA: TGTGCCAGCAGACCACAGGGCGAGTATGGCTACACCTTC
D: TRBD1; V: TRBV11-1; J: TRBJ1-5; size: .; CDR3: CGPGQDYKADQPQHF; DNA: TGTGGTCCGGGACAGGACTATAAGGCCGATCAGCCCCAGCATTTT
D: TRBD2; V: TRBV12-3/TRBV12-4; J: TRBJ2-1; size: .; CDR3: CASRLAGKRERNEQFF; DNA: TGTGCCAGCAGACTAGCGGGCAAACGGGAACGGAATGAGCAGTTCTTC
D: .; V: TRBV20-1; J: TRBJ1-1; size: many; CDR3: CSASGPAGEAFF; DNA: TGCAGTGCTAGCGGACCTGCAGGTGAAGCTTTCTTT
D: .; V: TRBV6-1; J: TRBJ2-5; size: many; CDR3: CASSEAGTSETQYF; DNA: TGTGCCAGCAGTGAAGCGGGGACCTCAGAGACCCAGTACTTC
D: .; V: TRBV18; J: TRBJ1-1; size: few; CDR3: CASSPSAGSYIEAFF; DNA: TGTGCCAGCTCACCATCAGCAGGGAGTTATATTGAAGCTTTCTTT
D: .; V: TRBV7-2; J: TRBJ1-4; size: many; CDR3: CASSLGVQQGGEKLFF; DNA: TGTGCCAGCAGCTTAGGGGTCCAACAGGGAGGTGAAAAACTGTTTTTT
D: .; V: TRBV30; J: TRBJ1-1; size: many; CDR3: CAWERMEAFF; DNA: TGTGCCTGGGAGCGGATGGAAGCTTTCTTT
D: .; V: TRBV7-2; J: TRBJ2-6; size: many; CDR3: CASSLPRPGRLKSGANVLTF; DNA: TGTGCCAGCAGCTTGCCTCGGCCGGGACGGCTAAAGTCTGGGGCCAACGTCCTGACTTTC
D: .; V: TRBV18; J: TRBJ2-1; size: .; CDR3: CASSLPGTVDYNEQFF; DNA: TGTGCCAGCTCCCTACCCGGGACGGTCGACTACAATGAGCAGTTCTTC
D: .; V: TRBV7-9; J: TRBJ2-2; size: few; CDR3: CASSLRGSNTGELFF; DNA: TGTGCCAGCAGCTTACGAGGATCCAACACCGGGGAGCTGTTTTTT
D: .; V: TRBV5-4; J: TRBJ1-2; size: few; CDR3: CASSLAGGRYGYTF; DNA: TGTGCCAGCAGCTTGGCCGGCGGACGCTATGGCTACACCTTC
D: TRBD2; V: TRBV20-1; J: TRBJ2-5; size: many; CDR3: CSAGDSGRLGQKTQYF; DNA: TGCAGTGCTGGGGATAGCGGGAGGCTTGGTCAGAAGACCCAGTACTTC
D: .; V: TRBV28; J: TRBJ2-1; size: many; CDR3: CASSSHPGSYNEQFF; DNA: TGTGCCAGCAGTTCCCACCCAGGCTCCTACAATGAGCAGTTCTTC
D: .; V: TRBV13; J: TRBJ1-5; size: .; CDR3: CASSTGGSQPQHF; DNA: TGTGCCAGCAGCACGGGGGGAAGTCAGCCCCAGCATTTT
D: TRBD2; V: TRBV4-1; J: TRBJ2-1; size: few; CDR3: CASSQDVSGRRNEQFF; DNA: TGCGCCAGCAGCCAAGACGTCAGCGGGAGGCGCAATGAGCAGTTCTTC
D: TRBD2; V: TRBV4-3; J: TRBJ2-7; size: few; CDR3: CASSPRTSGSDEQYF; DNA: TGCGCCAGCAGCCCCCGGACTAGCGGGAGTGACGAGCAGTACTTC
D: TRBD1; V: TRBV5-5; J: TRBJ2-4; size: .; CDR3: CASSLTSRQGANQDIQYF; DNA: TGTGCCAGCAGCTTGACGTCGAGACAGGGGGCGAATCAAGACATTCAGTACTTC
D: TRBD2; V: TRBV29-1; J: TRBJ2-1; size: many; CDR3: CSSRSGTSGYNEQFF; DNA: TGCAGCTCCCGATCGGGGACTAGCGGATACAATGAGCAGTTCTTC
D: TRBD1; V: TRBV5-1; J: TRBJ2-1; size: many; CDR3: CASSGGQGAYNEQFF; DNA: TGCGCCAGCAGCGGGGGACAGGGGGCATACAATGAGCAGTTCTTC
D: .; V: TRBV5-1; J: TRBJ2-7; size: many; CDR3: CASSKQGYEQYF; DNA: TGCGCCAGCAGTAAACAGGGCTACGAGCAGTACTTC